The rows below give T cell receptor beta chains drawn from one sample of a study of blood T cells in healthy people across ages. TCRdb analysed the 5' RACE reads with MiXCR anew, one entry per CDR3 protein. Seen here are 650,000 to 1,000,000 distinct CDR3 sequences, approximately 35% observed once, and the top ten hold roughly 13%. Sequenced sample: blood. These receptors all come from a man younger than 35 in good health. The conserved cysteine and the conserved F or W are not part of the CDR3 here. A D gene is named only where the DNA matches it firmly.

d_call: TRBD1
v_call: TRBV12-3/TRBV12-4
j_call: TRBJ1-1
cdr3_aa: ASRNSGTEDDTEAF

d_call: TRBD2
v_call: TRBV7-2
j_call: TRBJ2-7
cdr3_aa: ASSLRGLQRGAYYEQY

d_call: .
v_call: TRBV5-5
j_call: TRBJ1-2
cdr3_aa: ASSFYSGYGYT

d_call: .
v_call: TRBV5-1
j_call: TRBJ2-5
cdr3_aa: ASSAGQWDQETQY

d_call: TRBD1
v_call: TRBV4-2
j_call: TRBJ2-1
cdr3_aa: ASSQENRQGDNEQF

d_call: .
v_call: TRBV29-1
j_call: TRBJ2-3
cdr3_aa: SVKYGALDTQY

d_call: .
v_call: TRBV20-1
j_call: TRBJ2-1
cdr3_aa: SASRAYNEQF

d_call: .
v_call: TRBV28
j_call: TRBJ2-3
cdr3_aa: ASSLFTGTDTQY

d_call: .
v_call: TRBV28
j_call: TRBJ2-4
cdr3_aa: ASSPGAANIQY

d_call: TRBD1
v_call: TRBV12-3/TRBV12-4
j_call: TRBJ1-1
cdr3_aa: ASSLTGGVTEAF

d_call: .
v_call: TRBV15
j_call: TRBJ2-7
cdr3_aa: ATGPMNDPYEQY

d_call: .
v_call: TRBV29-1
j_call: TRBJ1-1
cdr3_aa: SVAGATIEAF

d_call: .
v_call: TRBV12-3/TRBV12-4
j_call: TRBJ2-5
cdr3_aa: TSSLDDEQY

d_call: .
v_call: TRBV2
j_call: TRBJ1-6
cdr3_aa: ASTLDGTVNSPLH

d_call: .
v_call: TRBV4-1
j_call: TRBJ1-5
cdr3_aa: ASSHPSVDSNQPQH

d_call: TRBD1
v_call: TRBV7-9
j_call: TRBJ2-7
cdr3_aa: ASSFSSGRQGVGFSYEQY

d_call: .
v_call: TRBV6-5
j_call: TRBJ1-2
cdr3_aa: ASSYGRPFSANYGYT

d_call: TRBD2
v_call: TRBV6-2/TRBV6-3
j_call: TRBJ2-1
cdr3_aa: ASSSLTSGGANEQF

d_call: .
v_call: TRBV12-3/TRBV12-4
j_call: TRBJ1-1
cdr3_aa: ASTPGPGGTEAF

d_call: TRBD1
v_call: TRBV7-2
j_call: TRBJ1-5
cdr3_aa: ASTQGDGPPNQPQH

d_call: TRBD1
v_call: TRBV29-1
j_call: TRBJ1-1
cdr3_aa: SVGQGAEAF

d_call: TRBD1
v_call: TRBV20-1
j_call: TRBJ2-7
cdr3_aa: SAQRAGQGIYEQY

d_call: TRBD1
v_call: TRBV20-1
j_call: TRBJ2-7
cdr3_aa: SAPRSGGMYEQY

d_call: .
v_call: TRBV3-1
j_call: TRBJ2-4
cdr3_aa: ASSQVGRRLNIQY

d_call: TRBD2
v_call: TRBV3-1
j_call: TRBJ2-5
cdr3_aa: ASSQDVAGGETQY

d_call: .
v_call: TRBV7-6
j_call: TRBJ1-2
cdr3_aa: ASSPTESSGYT

d_call: .
v_call: TRBV5-5
j_call: TRBJ2-5
cdr3_aa: ASSWNPKYNEQY

d_call: .
v_call: TRBV9
j_call: TRBJ2-7
cdr3_aa: ASSVAGSSEQY

d_call: TRBD2
v_call: TRBV12-3/TRBV12-4
j_call: TRBJ2-7
cdr3_aa: ASNRGGSYEQY

d_call: TRBD2
v_call: TRBV19
j_call: TRBJ2-5
cdr3_aa: ASSGLGSFSQY

d_call: TRBD1
v_call: TRBV4-1
j_call: TRBJ1-2
cdr3_aa: ASSQGTGSVPYGYT

d_call: TRBD2
v_call: TRBV7-9
j_call: TRBJ2-7
cdr3_aa: ASSSGLAPGNEQY

d_call: .
v_call: TRBV30
j_call: TRBJ1-2
cdr3_aa: AWSGYAAAGYT

d_call: .
v_call: TRBV7-9
j_call: TRBJ1-2
cdr3_aa: ASSFRSGYGYT

d_call: TRBD2
v_call: TRBV28
j_call: TRBJ2-5
cdr3_aa: TSTWEGGSETQY

d_call: TRBD2
v_call: TRBV29-1
j_call: TRBJ2-3
cdr3_aa: SVGLAGVADTQY

d_call: .
v_call: TRBV4-2
j_call: TRBJ1-4
cdr3_aa: ANSQGRGSNEKLF

d_call: .
v_call: TRBV7-2
j_call: TRBJ2-7
cdr3_aa: ASSPVLGPYEQY

d_call: TRBD2
v_call: TRBV4-3
j_call: TRBJ2-5
cdr3_aa: ASSQDVPSGGAGETQY

d_call: TRBD2
v_call: TRBV7-2
j_call: TRBJ2-7
cdr3_aa: ASSLGGGVTYEQY

d_call: .
v_call: TRBV29-1
j_call: TRBJ2-5
cdr3_aa: SVLREETQY

d_call: TRBD1
v_call: TRBV7-2
j_call: TRBJ1-2
cdr3_aa: ASSPGQGVLGYT

d_call: .
v_call: TRBV20-1
j_call: TRBJ1-1
cdr3_aa: SARVAGRVAEAF

d_call: TRBD2
v_call: TRBV7-8
j_call: TRBJ2-1
cdr3_aa: ASSLGGRGPYNEQF

d_call: .
v_call: TRBV12-3/TRBV12-4
j_call: TRBJ1-1
cdr3_aa: ASSLNSVNTEAF

d_call: .
v_call: TRBV13
j_call: TRBJ1-3
cdr3_aa: ASGEDSGSTIY